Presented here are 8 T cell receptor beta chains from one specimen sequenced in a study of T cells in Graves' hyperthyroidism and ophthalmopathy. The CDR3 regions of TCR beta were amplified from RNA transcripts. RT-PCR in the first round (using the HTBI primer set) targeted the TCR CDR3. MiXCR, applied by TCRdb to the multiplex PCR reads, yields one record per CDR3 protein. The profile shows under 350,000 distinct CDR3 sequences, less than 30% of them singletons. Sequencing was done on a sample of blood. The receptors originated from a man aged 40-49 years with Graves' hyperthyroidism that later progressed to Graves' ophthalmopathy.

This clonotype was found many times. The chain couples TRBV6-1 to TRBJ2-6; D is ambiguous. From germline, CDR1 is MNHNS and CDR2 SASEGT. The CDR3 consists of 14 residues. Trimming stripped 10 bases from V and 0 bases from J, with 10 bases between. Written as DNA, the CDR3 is TGTGCCACCACCCTCGGCTCTGGGGCCAACGTCCTGACTTTC. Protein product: CATTLGSGANVLTF.

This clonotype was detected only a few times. The CDR3: CASSLGLRNTEAFF. In DNA form, the CDR3 reads TGTGCCAGCAGCTTAGGCCTCAGGAACACTGAAGCTTTCTTT. This chain links TRBV13 with TRBJ1-1; D gene unclear. From germline, CDR1 is PRHDT and CDR2 FYEKMQ (reference sequence). There are 14 residues in the CDR3. Trimming took 0 bases from V and 1 from J, leaving 6 bases between them.

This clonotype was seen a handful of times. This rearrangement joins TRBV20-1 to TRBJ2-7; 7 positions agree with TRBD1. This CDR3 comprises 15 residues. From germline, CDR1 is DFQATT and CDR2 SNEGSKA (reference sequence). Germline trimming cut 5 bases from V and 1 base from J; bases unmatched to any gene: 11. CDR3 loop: CSASGQARISYEQYF. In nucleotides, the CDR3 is TGCAGTGCTTCCGGACAGGCCAGGATTTCCTACGAGCAGTACTTC.

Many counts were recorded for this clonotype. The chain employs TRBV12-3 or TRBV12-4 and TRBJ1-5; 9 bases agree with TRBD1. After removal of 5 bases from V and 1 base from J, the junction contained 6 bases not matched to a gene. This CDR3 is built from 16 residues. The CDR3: CASSLRQGGSNQPQHF. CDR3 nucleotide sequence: TGTGCCAGCAGTCTCCGACAGGGGGGAAGCAATCAGCCCCAGCATTTT.

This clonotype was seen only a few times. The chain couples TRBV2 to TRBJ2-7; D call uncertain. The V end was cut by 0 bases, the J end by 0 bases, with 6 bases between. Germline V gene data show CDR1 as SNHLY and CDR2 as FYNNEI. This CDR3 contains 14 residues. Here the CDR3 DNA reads TGTGCCAGCAGTGAAGCTGATCACTCCTACGAGCAGTACTTC. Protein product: CASSEADHSYEQYF.

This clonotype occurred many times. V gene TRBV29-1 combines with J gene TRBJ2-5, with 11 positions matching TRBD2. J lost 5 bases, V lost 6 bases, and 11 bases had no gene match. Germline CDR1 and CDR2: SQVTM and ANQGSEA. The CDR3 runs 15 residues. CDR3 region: CSVGPTSGRFETQYF. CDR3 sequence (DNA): TGCAGCGTCGGACCCACTAGCGGGAGATTTGAGACCCAGTACTTC.

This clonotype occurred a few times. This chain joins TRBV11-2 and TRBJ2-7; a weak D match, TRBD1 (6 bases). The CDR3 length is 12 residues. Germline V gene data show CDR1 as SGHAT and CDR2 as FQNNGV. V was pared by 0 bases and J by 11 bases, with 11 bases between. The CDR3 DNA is TGTGCCAGCAGCTTAGATTTTTCAGGGGAGTACTTC. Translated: CASSLDFSGEYF.

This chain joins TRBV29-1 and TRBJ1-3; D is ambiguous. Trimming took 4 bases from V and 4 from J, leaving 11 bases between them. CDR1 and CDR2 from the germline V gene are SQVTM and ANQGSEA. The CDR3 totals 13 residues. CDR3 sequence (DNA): TGCAGCGTTGTCCCACCCGGGGGAAACACCATATATTTT. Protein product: CSVVPPGGNTIYF.